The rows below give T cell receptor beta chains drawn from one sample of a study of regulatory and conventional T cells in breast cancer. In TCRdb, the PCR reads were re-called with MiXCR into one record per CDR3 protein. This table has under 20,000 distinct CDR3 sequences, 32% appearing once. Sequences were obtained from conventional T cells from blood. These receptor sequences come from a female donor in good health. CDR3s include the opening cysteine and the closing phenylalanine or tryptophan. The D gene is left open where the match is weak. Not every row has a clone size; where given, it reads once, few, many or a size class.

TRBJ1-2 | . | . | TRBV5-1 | TGCGCCAGCAGCTTCGACAGCTATGGCTACACCTTC | CASSFDSYGYTF
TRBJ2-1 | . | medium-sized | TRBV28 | TGTGCCAGCAGTAACAGTTACAATGAGCAGTTCTTC | CASSNSYNEQFF
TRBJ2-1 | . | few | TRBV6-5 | TGTGCCTCCAAGGGCCCCTACAATGAGCAGTTCTTC | CASKGPYNEQFF
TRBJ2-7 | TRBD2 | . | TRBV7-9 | TGTGCCAGCAGCTTAGGTAGCGGGATCTCCTACGAGCAGTACTTC | CASSLGSGISYEQYF
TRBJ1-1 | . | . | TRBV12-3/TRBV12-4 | TGTGCCAGCAGTTTAAAGTTCAGCACTGAAGCTTTCTTT | CASSLKFSTEAFF
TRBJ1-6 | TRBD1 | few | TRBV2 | TGTGCCAGCAGACCCAGTCAGGGGGTAGGGTCACCCCTCCACTTT | CASRPSQGVGSPLHF
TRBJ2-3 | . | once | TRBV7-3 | TGTGCCAGCAGCCCCATGCCTAGCACAGATACGCAGTATTTT | CASSPMPSTDTQYF
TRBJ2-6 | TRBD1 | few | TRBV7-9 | TGTGCCAGCAGCTTACAGACAGGGGGGAACCCTGGGGCCAACGTCCTGACTTTC | CASSLQTGGNPGANVLTF
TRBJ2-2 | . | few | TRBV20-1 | TGCAGTGCTAGAGATCCGGGGGCAGGCGGGGAGCTGTTTTTT | CSARDPGAGGELFF
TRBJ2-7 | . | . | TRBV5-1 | TGCGCCAGCAGCCGTGACAGCCCCTCCTACGAGCAGTACTTC | CASSRDSPSYEQYF
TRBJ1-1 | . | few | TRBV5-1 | TGCGCCAGCAACGGAGGGACATACAGGGACACTGAAGCTTTCTTT | CASNGGTYRDTEAFF
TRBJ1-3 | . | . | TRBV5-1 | TGCGCCAGCAGCCCCCAACCTGTCGGCAGCTCTGGAAACACCATATATTTT | CASSPQPVGSSGNTIYF
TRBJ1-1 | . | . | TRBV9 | TGTGCCAGCAGCAGTCACAGGAACACTGAAGCTTTCTTT | CASSSHRNTEAFF
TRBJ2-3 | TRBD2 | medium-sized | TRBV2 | TGTGCCAGCAGTGAAGCGTCTGGGACTAACACAGATACGCAGTATTTT | CASSEASGTNTDTQYF
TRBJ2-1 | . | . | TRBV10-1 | TGCGCCGGCAGTGAGTCGTCTCCCGGGAACAGTTATGAGCAGTTCTTC | CAGSESSPGNSYEQFF
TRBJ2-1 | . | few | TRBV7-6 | TGTGCCAGCAGCCCCAGGGTCCTTTACAATGAGCAGTTCTTC | CASSPRVLYNEQFF
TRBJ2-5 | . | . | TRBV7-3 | TGTGCCAGCAGCTTAACGCCGACGGAGGGAGAGACCCAGTACTTC | CASSLTPTEGETQYF
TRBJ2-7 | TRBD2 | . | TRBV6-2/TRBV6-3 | TGTGCCAGCAGTTACTCGAGACTAGCGGACGCTAAATCCTACGAGCAGTACTTC | CASSYSRLADAKSYEQYF
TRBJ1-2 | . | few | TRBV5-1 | TGCGCCAGCAGCTTGGGCGGCAGGGACTATGGCTACACCTTC | CASSLGGRDYGYTF
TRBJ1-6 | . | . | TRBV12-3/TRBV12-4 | TGTGCCAGCAGTTTCCCCGGGCAGGAAAGGAATTCACCCCTCCACTTT | CASSFPGQERNSPLHF
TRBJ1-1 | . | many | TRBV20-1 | TGCAGTGCTAGTCCAGGGAGCATGAACACTGAAGCTTTCTTT | CSASPGSMNTEAFF
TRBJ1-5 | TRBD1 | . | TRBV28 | TGTGCCAACGGCCCGGGACAGTATAGCAATCAGCCCCAGCATTTT | CANGPGQYSNQPQHF
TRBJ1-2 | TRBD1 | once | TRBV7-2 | TGTGCCAGCAGCGGATGGGACAGGGGGGACTATGGCTACACCTTC | CASSGWDRGDYGYTF
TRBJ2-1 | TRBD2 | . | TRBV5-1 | TGCGCCAGCGGACGAATAGCGGGATCCTTCCCGTGGCGGTTCTTC | CASGRIAGSFPWRFF
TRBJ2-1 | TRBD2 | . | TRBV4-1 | TGCGCCAGCAGCCAGACTGGACTAGCGAGAGCCAATGAGCAGTTCTTC | CASSQTGLARANEQFF
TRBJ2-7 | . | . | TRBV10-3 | TGTGCCATCACCTCGGGAGTCTCCTCCTACGAGCAGTACTTC | CAITSGVSSYEQYF
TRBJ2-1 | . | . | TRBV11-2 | TGTGCCAGCAGCTTAGTGGGGAATGGCCTCGGGAATGAGCAGTTCTTC | CASSLVGNGLGNEQFF
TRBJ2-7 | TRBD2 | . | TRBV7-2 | TGTGCCAGCCGCTTGGGGGGGACCTACGAGCAGTACTTC | CASRLGGTYEQYF
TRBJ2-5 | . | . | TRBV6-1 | TGTGCCAGCAGTGTTAGCAGGATACAAGAGACCCAGTACTTC | CASSVSRIQETQYF
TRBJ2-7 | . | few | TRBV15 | TGTGCCACCAGCAGCGGACAGCAGTCATACTACGAGCAGTACTTC | CATSSGQQSYYEQYF
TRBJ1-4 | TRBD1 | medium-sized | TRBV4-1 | TGCGCCAGCCTTAAACAGGGGGCGCCGAGTGAAAAACTGTTTTTT | CASLKQGAPSEKLFF